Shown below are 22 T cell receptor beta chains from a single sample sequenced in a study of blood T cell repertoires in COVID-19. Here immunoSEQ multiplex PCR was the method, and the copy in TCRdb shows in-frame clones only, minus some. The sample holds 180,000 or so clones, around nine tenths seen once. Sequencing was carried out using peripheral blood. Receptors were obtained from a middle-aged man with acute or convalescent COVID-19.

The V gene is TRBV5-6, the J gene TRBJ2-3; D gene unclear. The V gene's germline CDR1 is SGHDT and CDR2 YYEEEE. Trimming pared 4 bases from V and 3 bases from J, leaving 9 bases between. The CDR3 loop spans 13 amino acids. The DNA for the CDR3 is TGTGCCAGCAGCCCGTCCAGAACAGATACGCAGTATTTT. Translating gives CASSPSRTDTQYF.

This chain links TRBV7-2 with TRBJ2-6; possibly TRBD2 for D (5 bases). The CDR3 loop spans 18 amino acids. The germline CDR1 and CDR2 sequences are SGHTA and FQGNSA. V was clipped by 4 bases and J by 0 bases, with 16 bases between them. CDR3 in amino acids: CASSSWEPPASGANVLTF. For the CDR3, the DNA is TGTGCCAGCAGCTCTTGGGAGCCCCCCGCCTCTGGGGCCAACGTCCTGACTTTC.

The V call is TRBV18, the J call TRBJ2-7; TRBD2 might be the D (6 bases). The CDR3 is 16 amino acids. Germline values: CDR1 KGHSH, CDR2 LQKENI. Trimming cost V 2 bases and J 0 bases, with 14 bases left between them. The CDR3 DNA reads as TGTGCCAGCTCACCAGAGGGCGCGGGGATCTCCTACGAGCAGTACTTC. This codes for CASSPEGAGISYEQYF. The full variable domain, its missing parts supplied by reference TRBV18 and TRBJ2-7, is NAGVMQNPRHLVRRRGQEARLRCSPMKGHSHVYWYRQLPEEGLKFMVYLQKENIIDESGMPKERFSAEFPKEGPSILRIQQVVRGDSAAYFCASSPEGAGISYEQYFGPGTRLTVT.

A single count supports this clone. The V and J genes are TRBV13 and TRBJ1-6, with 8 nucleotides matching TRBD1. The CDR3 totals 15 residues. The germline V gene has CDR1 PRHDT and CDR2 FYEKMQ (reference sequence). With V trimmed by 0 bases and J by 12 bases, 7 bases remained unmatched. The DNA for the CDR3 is TGTGCCAGCAGCTTAGGGACAGGGGCGTCGGAACCCCTCCACTTT. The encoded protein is CASSLGTGASEPLHF. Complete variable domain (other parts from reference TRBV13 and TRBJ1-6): AAGVIQSPRHLIKEKRETATLKCYPIPRHDTVYWYQQGPGQDPQFLISFYEKMQSDKGSIPDRFSAQQFSDYHSELNMSSLELGDSALYFCASSLGTGASEPLHFGNGTRLTVT.

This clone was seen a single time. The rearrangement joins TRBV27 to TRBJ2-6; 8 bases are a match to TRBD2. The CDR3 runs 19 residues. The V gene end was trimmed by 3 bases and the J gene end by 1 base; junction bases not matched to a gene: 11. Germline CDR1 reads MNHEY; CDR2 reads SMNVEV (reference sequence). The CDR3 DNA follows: TGTGCCAGCAGTTTTCGGGGGGGCGGACTGGGGTCTGGGGCCAACGTCCTGACTTTC. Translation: CASSFRGGGLGSGANVLTF.

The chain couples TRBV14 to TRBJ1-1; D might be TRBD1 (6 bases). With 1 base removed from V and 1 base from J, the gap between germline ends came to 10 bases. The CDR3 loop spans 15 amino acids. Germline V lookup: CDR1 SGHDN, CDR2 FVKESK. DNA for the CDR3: TGTGCCAGCAGCCAAGGCAGAGGGGGGAACACTGAAGCTTTCTTT. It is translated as CASSQGRGGNTEAFF.

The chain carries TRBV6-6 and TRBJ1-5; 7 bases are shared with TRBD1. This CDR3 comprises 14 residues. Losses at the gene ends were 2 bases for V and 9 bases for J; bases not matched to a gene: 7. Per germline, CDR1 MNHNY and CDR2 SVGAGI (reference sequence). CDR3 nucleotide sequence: TGTGCCAGCAGTTACGTCAGGGGGGAAGGGCCCCAGCATTTT. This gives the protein CASSYVRGEGPQHF.

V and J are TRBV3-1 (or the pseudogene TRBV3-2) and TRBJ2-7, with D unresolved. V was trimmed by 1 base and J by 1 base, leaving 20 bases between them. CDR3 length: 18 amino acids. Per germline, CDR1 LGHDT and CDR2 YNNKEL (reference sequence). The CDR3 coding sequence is TGTGCCAGCAGCCAAGCCCGGAGACTCTTTTTTGGGTCCTACGAGCAGTACTTC. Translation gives CASSQARRLFFGSYEQYF.

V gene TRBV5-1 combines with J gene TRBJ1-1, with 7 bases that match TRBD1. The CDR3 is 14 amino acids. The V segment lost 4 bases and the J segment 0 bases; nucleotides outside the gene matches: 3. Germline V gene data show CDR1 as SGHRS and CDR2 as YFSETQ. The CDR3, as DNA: TGCGCCAGCAGCAAGGACAGGCTGAACACTGAAGCTTTCTTT. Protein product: CASSKDRLNTEAFF.

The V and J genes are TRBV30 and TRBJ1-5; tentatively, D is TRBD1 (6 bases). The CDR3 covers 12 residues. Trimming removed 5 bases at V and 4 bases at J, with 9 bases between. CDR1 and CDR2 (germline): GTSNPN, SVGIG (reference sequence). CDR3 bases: TGTGCCTGGGGACAGCGGAATCAGCCCCAGCATTTT. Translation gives CAWGQRNQPQHF.

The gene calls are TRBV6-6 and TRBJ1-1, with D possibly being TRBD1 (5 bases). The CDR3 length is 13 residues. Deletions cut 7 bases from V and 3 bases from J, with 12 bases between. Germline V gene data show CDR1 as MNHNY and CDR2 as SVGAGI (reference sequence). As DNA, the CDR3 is TGTGCCAGCATTCGGGGGGGGTACACTGAAGCTTTCTTT. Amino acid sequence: CASIRGGYTEAFF.

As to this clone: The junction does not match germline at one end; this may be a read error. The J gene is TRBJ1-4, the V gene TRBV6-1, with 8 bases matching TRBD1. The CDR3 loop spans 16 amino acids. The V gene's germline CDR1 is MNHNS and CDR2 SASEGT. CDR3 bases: TGTGCCAGCAGTGGTAGCAGGGGGCTGAGTAATGAAGAACTGTTTTTT. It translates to CASSGSRGLSNEELFF.

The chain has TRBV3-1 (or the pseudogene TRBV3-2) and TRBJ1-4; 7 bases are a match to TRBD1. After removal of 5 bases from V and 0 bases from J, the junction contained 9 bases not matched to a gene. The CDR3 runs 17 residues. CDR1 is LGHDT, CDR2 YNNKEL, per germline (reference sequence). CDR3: CASSLQGRAATNEKLFF. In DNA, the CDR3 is TGTGCCAGCAGCTTACAGGGGCGTGCTGCAACTAATGAAAAACTGTTTTTT.

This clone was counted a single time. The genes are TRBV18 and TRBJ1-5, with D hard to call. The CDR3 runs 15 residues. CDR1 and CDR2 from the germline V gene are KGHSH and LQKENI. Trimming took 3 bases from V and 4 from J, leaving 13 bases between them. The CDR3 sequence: CASSPMAGQNQPQHF. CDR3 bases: TGTGCCAGCTCACCTATGGCGGGCCAGAATCAGCCCCAGCATTTT.

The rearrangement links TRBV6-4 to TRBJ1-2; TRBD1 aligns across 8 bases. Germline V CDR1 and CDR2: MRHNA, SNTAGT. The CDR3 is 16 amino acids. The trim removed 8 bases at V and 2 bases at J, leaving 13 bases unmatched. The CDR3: CASEPPGTGPNYGYTF. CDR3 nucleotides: TGTGCCAGCGAACCCCCCGGGACAGGACCAAACTATGGCTACACCTTC.

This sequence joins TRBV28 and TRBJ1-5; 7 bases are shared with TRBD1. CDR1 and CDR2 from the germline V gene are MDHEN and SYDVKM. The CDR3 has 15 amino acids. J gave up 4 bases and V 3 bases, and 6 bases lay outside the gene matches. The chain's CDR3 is CASSLSAGGNQPQHF. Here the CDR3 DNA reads TGTGCCAGCAGTTTGTCGGCAGGGGGGAATCAGCCCCAGCATTTT.

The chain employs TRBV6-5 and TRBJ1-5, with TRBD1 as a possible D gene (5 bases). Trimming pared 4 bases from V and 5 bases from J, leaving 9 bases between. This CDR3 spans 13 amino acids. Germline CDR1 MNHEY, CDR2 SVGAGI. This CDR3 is CASSWTSDQPQHF. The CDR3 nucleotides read TGTGCCAGCAGTTGGACATCGGATCAGCCCCAGCATTTT.

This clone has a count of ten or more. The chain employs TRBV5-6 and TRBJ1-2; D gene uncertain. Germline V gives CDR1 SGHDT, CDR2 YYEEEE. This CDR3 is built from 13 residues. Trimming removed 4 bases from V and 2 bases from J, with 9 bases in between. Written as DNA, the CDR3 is TGTGCCAGCAGCACCGACATGAACTATGGCTACACCTTC. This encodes CASSTDMNYGYTF.

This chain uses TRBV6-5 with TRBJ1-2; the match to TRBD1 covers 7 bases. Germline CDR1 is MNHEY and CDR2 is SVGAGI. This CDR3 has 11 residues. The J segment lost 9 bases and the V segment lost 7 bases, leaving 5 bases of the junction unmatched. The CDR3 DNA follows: TGTGCCAGCACCCAAGGGGGCCGCTACACCTTC. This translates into CASTQGGRYTF.

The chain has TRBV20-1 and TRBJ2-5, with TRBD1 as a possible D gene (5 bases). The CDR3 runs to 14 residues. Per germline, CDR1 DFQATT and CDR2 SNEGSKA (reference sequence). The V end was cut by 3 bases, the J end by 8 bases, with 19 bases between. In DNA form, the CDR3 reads TGCAGTGCTAGTTCAGGGCCCCCAAGAGATACCCAGTACTTC. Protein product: CSASSGPPRDTQYF.

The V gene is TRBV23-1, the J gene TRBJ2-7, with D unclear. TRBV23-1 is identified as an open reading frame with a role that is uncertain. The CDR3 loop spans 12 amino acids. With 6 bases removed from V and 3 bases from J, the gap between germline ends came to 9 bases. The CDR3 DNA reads TGCGCCAGCAGACTCCATTGCTACGAGCAGTACTTC. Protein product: CASRLHCYEQYF.

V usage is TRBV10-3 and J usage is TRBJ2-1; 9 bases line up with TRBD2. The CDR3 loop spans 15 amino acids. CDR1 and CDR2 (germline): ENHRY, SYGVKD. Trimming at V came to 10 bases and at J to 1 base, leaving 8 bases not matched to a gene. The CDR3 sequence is CATTSTSGSYNEQFF. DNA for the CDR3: TGTGCCACTACCTCGACTAGCGGATCCTACAATGAGCAGTTCTTC.